A selection of T cell receptor beta chains follows, all from one sample in a study of CD8+ T cells in alopecia areata. Profiled with immunoSEQ multiplex PCR; TCRdb holds only in-frame clones, not every one. The table shows more than 85,000 clones, with less than 50% occurring only once. The sequencing input was CD4+ T cells sorted from blood. The receptors were sampled from a human donor with alopecia areata. CDR3s include the opening cysteine and the closing phenylalanine or tryptophan. Each record gives: V gene, clone size, D gene, J gene, CDR3 DNA, CDR3 protein. A D gene is named only where the DNA matches it firmly. The size of a clone is reported for some rows only, either as once, few or many, or as a class for expanded clones.

V: TRBV5-1
size: once
D: TRBD1
J: TRBJ1-2
DNA: TGCGCCAGCAGCCCTGGACAGGGGAGGACCTTC
CDR3: CASSPGQGRTF

V: TRBV30
size: .
D: .
J: TRBJ2-3
DNA: TGTGCCTGGAGTGTCGGGGGATTAGATACGCAGTATTTT
CDR3: CAWSVGGLDTQYF

V: TRBV7-2
size: .
D: .
J: TRBJ2-3
DNA: TGTGCCAGCAGGCTTCGGGGGCGGGGAGATACGCAGTATTTT
CDR3: CASRLRGRGDTQYF

V: TRBV29-1
size: few
D: TRBD2
J: TRBJ2-2
DNA: TGCAGCGTTTCCCGGGGGGGCGACGGGGAGCTGTTTTTT
CDR3: CSVSRGGDGELFF

V: TRBV29-1
size: .
D: .
J: TRBJ2-1
DNA: TGCAGCGTTGAAGTTTTGGGTCTAAACAATGAGCAGTTCTTC
CDR3: CSVEVLGLNNEQFF

V: TRBV30
size: .
D: TRBD1
J: TRBJ1-2
DNA: TGTGCCTGGAGTGTAGGCGGGACAGCGGTTGGCTACACCTTC
CDR3: CAWSVGGTAVGYTF

V: TRBV2
size: .
D: .
J: TRBJ1-1
DNA: TGTGCCAGCAGTCCCTCCGGGATTTGGACTGAAGCTTTCTTT
CDR3: CASSPSGIWTEAFF

V: TRBV15
size: .
D: .
J: TRBJ2-5
DNA: TGTGCCACCAGCCCCCAGAGAGAGACCCAGTACTTC
CDR3: CATSPQRETQYF

V: TRBV11-2
size: .
D: TRBD2
J: TRBJ2-5
DNA: TGTGCCAGCAGCTCCAGAGGACTAGCGGGAGACTTGGTGACCCAGTACTTC
CDR3: CASSSRGLAGDLVTQYF

V: TRBV30
size: .
D: .
J: TRBJ2-1
DNA: TGTGCCTGGAGTTCCCTCAGGGGAGGTGAGCAGTTCTTC
CDR3: CAWSSLRGGEQFF

V: TRBV11-2
size: .
D: .
J: TRBJ2-7
DNA: TGTGCCAGCGCGAGAATTCTCCCGCCCTACGAGCAGTACTTC
CDR3: CASARILPPYEQYF